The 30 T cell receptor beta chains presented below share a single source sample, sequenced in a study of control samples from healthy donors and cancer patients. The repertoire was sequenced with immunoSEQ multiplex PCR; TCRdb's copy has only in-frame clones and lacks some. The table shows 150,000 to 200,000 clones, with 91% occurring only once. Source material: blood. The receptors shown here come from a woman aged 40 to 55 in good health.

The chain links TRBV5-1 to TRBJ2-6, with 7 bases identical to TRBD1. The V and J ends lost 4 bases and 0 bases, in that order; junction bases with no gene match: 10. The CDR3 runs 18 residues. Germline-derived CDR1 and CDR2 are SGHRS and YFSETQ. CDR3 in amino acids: CASSPGQGVVSGANVLTF. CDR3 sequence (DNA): TGCGCCAGCAGCCCGGGGCAGGGGGTGGTCTCTGGGGCCAACGTCCTGACTTTC.

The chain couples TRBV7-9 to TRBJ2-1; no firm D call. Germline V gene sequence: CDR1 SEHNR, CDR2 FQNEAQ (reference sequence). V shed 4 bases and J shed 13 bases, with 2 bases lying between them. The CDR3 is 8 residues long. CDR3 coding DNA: TGTGCCAGCAGCTCACAGTTCTTC. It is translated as CASSSQFF.

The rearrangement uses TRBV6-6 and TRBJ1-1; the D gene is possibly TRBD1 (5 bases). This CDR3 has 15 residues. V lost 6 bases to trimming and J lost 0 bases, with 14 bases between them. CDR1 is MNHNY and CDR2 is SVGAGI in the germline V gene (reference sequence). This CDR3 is CASSPPPGMNTEAFF. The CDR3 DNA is TGTGCCAGCAGCCCTCCCCCAGGGATGAACACTGAAGCTTTCTTT.

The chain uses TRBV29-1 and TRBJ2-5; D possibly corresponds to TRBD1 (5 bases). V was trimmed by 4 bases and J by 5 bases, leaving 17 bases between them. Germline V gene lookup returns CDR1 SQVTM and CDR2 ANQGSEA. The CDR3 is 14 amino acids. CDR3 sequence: CSVAAQGAGETQYF. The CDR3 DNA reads TGCAGCGTTGCGGCACAAGGGGCCGGCGAGACCCAGTACTTC.

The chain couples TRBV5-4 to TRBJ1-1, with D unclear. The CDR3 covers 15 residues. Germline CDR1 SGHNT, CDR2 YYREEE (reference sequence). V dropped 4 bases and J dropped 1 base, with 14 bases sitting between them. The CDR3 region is CASSRSSGENTEAFF. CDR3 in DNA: TGTGCCAGCAGCAGATCCTCCGGGGAGAACACTGAAGCTTTCTTT.

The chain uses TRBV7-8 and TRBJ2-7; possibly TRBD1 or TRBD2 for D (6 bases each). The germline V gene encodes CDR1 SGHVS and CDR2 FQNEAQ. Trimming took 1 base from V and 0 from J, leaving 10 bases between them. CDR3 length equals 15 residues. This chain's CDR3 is CASSLETGASYEQYF. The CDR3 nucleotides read TGTGCCAGCAGCTTAGAAACGGGGGCCTCCTACGAGCAGTACTTC. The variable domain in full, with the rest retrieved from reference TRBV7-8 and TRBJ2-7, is GAGVSQSPRYKVAKRGQDVALRCDPISGHVSLFWYQQALGQGPEFLTYFQNEAQLDKSGLPSDRFFAERPEGSVSTLKIQRTQQEDSAVYLCASSLETGASYEQYFGPGTRLTVT.

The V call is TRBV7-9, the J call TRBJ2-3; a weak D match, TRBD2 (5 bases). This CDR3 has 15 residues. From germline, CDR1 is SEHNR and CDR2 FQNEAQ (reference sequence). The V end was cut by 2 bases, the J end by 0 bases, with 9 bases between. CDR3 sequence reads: CASSLKAVSTDTQYF. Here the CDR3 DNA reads TGTGCCAGCAGCTTAAAAGCGGTTAGCACAGATACGCAGTATTTT.

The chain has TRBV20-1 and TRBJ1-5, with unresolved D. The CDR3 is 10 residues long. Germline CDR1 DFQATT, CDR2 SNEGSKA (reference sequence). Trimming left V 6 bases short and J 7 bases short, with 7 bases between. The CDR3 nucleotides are TGCAGTGCGGGGTCCCAGCCCCAGCATTTT. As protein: CSAGSQPQHF.

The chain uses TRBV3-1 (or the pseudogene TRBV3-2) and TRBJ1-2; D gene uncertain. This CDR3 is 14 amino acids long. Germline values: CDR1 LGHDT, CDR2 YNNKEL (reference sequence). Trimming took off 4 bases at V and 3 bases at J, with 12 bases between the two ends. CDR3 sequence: CASSLKSLHYGYTF. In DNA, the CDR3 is TGTGCCAGCAGCCTCAAATCCCTCCACTATGGCTACACCTTC.

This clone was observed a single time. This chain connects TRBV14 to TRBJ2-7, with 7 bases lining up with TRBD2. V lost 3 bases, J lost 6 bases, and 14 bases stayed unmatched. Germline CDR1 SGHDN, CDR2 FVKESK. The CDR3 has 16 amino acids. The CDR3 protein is CASSQIAGGTEGEQYF. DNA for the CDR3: TGTGCCAGCAGCCAGATAGCGGGTGGGACCGAGGGCGAGCAGTACTTC.

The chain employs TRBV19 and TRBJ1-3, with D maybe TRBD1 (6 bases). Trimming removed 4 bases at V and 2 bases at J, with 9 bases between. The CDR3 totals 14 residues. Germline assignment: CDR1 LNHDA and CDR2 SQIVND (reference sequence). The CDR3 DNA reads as TGTGCCAGTAGTACCAGGGGCGCTGGAAACACCATATATTTT. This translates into CASSTRGAGNTIYF.

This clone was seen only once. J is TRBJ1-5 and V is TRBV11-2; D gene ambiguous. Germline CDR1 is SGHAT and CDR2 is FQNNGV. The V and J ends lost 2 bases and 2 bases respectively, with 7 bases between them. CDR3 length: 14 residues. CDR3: CASSLKPGNQPQHF. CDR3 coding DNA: TGTGCCAGCAGCTTAAAGCCAGGCAATCAGCCCCAGCATTTT.

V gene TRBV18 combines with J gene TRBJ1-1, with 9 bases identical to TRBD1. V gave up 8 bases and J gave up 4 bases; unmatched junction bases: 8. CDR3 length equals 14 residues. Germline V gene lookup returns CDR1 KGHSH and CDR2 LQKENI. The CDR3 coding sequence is TGTGCCAGCCTAATTGCGACAGGGGGCACTGAAGCTTTCTTT. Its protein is CASLIATGGTEAFF. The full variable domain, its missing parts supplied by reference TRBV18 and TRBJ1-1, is NAGVMQNPRHLVRRRGQEARLRCSPMKGHSHVYWYRQLPEEGLKFMVYLQKENIIDESGMPKERFSAEFPKEGPSILRIQQVVRGDSAAYFCASLIATGGTEAFFGQGTRLTVV.

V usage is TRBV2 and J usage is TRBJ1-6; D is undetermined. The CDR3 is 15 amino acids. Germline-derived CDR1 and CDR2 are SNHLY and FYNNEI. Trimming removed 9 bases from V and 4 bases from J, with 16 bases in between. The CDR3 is CARRTVSVYNSPLHF. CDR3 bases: TGTGCCAGGAGGACCGTTTCGGTTTATAATTCACCCCTCCACTTT. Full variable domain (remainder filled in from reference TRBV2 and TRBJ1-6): EPEVTQTPSHQVTQMGQEVILRCVPISNHLYFYWYRQILGQKVEFLVSFYNNEISEKSEIFDDQFSVERPDGSNFTLKIRSTKLEDSAMYFCARRTVSVYNSPLHFGNGTRLTVT.

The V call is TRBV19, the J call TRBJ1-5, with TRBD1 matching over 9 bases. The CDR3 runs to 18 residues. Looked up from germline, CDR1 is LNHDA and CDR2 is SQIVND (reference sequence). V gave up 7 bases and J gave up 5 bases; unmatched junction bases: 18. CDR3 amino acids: CASTIERDRVLGHQPQHF. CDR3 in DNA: TGTGCCAGTACCATCGAGCGGGACAGGGTTTTAGGGCATCAGCCCCAGCATTTT.

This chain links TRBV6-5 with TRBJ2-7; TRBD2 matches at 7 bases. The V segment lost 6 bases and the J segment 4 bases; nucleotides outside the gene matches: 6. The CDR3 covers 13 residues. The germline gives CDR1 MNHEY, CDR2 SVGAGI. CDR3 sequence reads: CASSAGTNYEQYF. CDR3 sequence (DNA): TGTGCCAGCAGCGCCGGGACTAATTACGAGCAGTACTTC.

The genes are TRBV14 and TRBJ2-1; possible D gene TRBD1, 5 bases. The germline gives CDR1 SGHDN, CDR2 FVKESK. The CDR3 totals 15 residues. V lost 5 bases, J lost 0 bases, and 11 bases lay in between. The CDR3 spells CASSRQIGSYNEQFF. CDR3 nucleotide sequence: TGTGCCAGCAGCAGACAGATAGGCTCCTACAATGAGCAGTTCTTC.

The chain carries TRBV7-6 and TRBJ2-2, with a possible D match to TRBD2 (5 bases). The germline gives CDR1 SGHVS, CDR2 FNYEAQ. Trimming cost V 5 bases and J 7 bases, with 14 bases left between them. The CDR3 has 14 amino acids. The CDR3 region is CASSPGYLSGELFF. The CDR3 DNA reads TGTGCCAGCAGCCCGGGGTACTTAAGCGGGGAGCTGTTTTTT. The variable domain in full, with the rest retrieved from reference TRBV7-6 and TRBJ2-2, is GAGVSQSPRYKVTKRGQDVALRCDPISGHVSLYWYRQALGQGPEFLTYFNYEAQQDKSGLPNDRFSAERPEGSISTLTIQRTEQRDSAMYRCASSPGYLSGELFFGEGSRLTVL.

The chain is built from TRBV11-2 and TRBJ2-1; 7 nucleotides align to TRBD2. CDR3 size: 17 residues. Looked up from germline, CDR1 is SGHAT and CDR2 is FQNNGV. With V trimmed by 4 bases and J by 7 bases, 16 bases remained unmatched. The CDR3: CASSSPRGTTGGNEQFF. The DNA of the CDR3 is TGTGCCAGCAGCTCCCCGCGGGGGACTACCGGGGGGAATGAGCAGTTCTTC. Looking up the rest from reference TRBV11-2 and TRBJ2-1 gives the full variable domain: EAGVAQSPRYKIIEKRQSVAFWCNPISGHATLYWYQQILGQGPKLLIQFQNNGVVDDSQLPKDRFSAERLKGVDSTLKIQPAKLEDSAVYLCASSSPRGTTGGNEQFFGPGTRLTVL.

CDR3 sequence: CASIGTATSGNTIYF. For the CDR3, the DNA is TGTGCCAGTATTGGGACAGCGACCTCTGGAAACACCATATATTTT. The chain uses TRBV19 and TRBJ1-3; TRBD1 agrees at 7 bases. After removal of 7 bases from V and 0 bases from J, the junction contained 6 bases not matched to a gene. CDR1 is LNHDA, CDR2 SQIVND, per germline (reference sequence). The CDR3 totals 15 residues.

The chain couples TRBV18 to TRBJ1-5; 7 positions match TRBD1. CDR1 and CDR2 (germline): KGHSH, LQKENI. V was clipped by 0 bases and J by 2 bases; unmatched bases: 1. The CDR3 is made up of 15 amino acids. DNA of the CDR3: TGTGCCAGCTCACCACCCGGACAGGGCAATCAGCCCCAGCATTTT. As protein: CASSPPGQGNQPQHF. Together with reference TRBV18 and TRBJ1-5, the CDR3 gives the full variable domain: NAGVMQNPRHLVRRRGQEARLRCSPMKGHSHVYWYRQLPEEGLKFMVYLQKENIIDESGMPKERFSAEFPKEGPSILRIQQVVRGDSAAYFCASSPPGQGNQPQHFGDGTRLSIL.

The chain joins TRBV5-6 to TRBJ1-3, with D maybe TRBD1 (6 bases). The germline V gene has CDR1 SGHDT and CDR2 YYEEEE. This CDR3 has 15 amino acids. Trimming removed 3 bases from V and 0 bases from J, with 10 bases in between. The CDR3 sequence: CASSSRDTSGNTIYF. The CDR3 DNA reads TGTGCCAGCAGCTCCCGGGACACCTCTGGAAACACCATATATTTT.

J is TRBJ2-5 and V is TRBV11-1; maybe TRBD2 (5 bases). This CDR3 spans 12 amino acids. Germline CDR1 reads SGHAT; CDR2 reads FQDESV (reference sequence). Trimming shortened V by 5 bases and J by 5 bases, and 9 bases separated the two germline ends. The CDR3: CASSGGGETQYF. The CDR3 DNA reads TGTGCCAGCAGCGGCGGCGGGGAGACCCAGTACTTC.

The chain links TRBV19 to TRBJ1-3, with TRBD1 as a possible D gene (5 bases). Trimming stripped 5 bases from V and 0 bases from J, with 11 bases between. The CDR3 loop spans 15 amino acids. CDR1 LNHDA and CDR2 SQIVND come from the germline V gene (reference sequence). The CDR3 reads CASSEGRSSGNTIYF. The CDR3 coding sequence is TGTGCCAGTAGTGAGGGACGGTCCTCTGGAAACACCATATATTTT.

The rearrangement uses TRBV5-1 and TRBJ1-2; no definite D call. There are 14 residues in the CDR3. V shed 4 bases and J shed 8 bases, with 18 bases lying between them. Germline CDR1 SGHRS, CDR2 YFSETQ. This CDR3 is CASSPLDTSRGYTF. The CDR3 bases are TGCGCCAGCAGCCCGTTAGACACTTCCCGGGGCTACACCTTC.

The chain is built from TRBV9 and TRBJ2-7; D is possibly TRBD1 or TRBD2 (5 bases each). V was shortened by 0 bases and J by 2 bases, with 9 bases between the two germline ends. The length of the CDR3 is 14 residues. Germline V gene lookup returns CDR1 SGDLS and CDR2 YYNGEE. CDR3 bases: TGTGCCAGCAGCGTAGGGGTGGGGGCCTACGAGCAGTACTTC. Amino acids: CASSVGVGAYEQYF.

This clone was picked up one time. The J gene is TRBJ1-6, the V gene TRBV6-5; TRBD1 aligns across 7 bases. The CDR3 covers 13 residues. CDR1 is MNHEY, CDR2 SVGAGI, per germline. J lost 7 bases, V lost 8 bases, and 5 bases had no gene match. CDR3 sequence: CASLQGNNSPLHF. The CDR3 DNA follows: TGTGCCAGCCTACAGGGGAACAATTCACCCCTCCACTTT.

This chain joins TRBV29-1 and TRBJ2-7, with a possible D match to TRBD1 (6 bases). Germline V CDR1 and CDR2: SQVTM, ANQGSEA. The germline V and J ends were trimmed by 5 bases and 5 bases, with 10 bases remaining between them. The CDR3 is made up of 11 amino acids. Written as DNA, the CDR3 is TGCAGCGTTCGACAGGCCCACGAGCAGTACTTC. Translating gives CSVRQAHEQYF.

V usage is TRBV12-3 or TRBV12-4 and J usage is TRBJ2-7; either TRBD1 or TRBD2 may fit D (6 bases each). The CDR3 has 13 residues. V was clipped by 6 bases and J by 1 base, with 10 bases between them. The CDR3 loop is CASRQGGSYEQYF. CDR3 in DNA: TGTGCCAGCAGGCAAGGGGGGTCCTACGAGCAGTACTTC.

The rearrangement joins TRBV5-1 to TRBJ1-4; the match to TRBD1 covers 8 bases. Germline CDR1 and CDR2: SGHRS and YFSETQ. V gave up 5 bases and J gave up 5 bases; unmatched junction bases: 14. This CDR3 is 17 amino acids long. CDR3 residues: CASRGGLEGQENEKLFF. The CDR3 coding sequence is TGCGCCAGCAGGGGAGGTTTGGAGGGACAGGAAAATGAAAAACTGTTTTTT. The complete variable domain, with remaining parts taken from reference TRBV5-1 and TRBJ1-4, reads KAGVTQTPRYLIKTRGQQVTLSCSPISGHRSVSWYQQTPGQGLQFLFEYFSETQRNKGNFPGRFSGRQFSNSRSEMNVSTLELGDSALYLCASRGGLEGQENEKLFFGSGTQLSVL.